One TCR beta chain is described in this entry. The antigen is unknown. This record comes from a study of neoadjuvant nivolumab and ipilimumab in lung cancer. This table comes from immunoSEQ multiplex PCR, and its TCRdb copy is limited to in-frame clones, with some not included. The table lists roughly 18,000 clones, about 90% of them singletons. Notes on the study in general: Only two of four nivolumab-treated tumors gained richness and clonality by surgery. TCR richness and clonality were higher in tumors than adjacent uninvolved lung. Blood richness before therapy tracked richness in tumors resected after neoadjuvant therapy.

Germline assignment: CDR1 SGHNT and CDR2 YYREEE (reference sequence). This CDR3 contains 15 residues. The V and J ends lost 4 bases and 4 bases respectively, with 17 bases between them. This material consisted of peripheral blood, taken before neoadjuvant nivolumab, alone or with ipilimumab. This clonotype originated in an adult with non-small cell lung cancer. The V gene is TRBV5-4, the J gene TRBJ1-1; D not certain. The CDR3 coding sequence is TGTGCCAGCAGCCCGGCGAATAGGCAGGTCACTGAAGCTTTCTTT. Protein: CASSPANRQVTEAFF.